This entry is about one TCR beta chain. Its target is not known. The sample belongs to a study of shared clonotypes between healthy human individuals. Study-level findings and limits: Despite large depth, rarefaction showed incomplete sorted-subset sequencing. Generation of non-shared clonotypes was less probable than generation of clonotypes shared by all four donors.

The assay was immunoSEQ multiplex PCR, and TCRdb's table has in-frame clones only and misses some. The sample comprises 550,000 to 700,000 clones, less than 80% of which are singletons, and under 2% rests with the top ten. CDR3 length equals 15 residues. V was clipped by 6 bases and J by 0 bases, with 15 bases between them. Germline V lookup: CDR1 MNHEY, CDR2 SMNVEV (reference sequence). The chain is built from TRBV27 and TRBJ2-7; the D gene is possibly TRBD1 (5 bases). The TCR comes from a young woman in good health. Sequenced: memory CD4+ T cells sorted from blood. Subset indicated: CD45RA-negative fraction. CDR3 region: CASRPLDTSSYEQYF. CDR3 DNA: TGTGCCAGCAGGCCCCTGGACACGAGCTCCTACGAGCAGTACTTC.